What follows describes a single T cell receptor (beta chain). What it binds is unknown. The sample belongs to a study of T-cell memory formation after mild COVID-19. Study-wide background: The study found TCR clusters largely donor specific.

Germline CDR1 reads MNHNS; CDR2 reads SASEGT. The V end was cut by 6 bases, the J end by 10 bases, with 21 bases between. This CDR3 comprises 14 residues. After 5'RACE with constant-segment primers, TCR alpha and TCR beta cDNA libraries carrying sample barcodes and UMIs were obtained. TCRdb used MiXCR to reprocess the 5' RACE reads, holding one entry per CDR3 protein. The sample has around 470,000 distinct CDR3 sequences; about 19% are singletons. Study-level points and caveats: Contracting CD4+ clones were located mainly in CM and EM, and CD8+ clones in EMRA. There were some responding clones in pre-infection memory, which suggested that cross-reactive memory had joined.

This sequence was found in an adult woman who had mild COVID-19 (a few samples of this study predate the infection). Cell type and time point are not known. V and J are TRBV6-1 and TRBJ1-2; possibly TRBD1 for D (5 bases). Sequencing input: PBMCs or a T cell subset sorted from them (not recorded which). CDR3 region: CASRDFGTATDYTF. The CDR3 region has the DNA TGTGCCAGCAGGGACTTCGGGACGGCCACAGACTACACCTTC.